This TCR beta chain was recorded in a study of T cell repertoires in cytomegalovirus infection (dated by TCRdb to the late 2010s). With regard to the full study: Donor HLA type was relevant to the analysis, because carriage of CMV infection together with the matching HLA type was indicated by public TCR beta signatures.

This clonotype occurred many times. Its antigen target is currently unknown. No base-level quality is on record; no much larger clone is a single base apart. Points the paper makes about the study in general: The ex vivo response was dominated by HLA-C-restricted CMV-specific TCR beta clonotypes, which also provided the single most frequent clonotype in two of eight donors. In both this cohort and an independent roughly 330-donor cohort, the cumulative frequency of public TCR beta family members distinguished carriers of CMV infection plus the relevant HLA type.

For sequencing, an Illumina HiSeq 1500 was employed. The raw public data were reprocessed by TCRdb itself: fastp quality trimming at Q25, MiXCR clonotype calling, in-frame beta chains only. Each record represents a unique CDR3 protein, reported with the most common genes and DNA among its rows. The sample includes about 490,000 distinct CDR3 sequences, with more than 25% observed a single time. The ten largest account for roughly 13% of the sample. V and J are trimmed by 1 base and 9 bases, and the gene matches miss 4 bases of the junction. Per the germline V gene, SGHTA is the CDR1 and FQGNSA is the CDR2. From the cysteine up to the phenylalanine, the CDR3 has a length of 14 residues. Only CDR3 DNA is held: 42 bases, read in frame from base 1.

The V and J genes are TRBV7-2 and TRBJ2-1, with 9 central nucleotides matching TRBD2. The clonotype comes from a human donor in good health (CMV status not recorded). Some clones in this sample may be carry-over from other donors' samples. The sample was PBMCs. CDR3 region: CASSLGGLAGEQFF. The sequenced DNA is TGTGCCAGCAGCTTAGGGGGACTAGCAGGTGAGCAGTTCTTC.